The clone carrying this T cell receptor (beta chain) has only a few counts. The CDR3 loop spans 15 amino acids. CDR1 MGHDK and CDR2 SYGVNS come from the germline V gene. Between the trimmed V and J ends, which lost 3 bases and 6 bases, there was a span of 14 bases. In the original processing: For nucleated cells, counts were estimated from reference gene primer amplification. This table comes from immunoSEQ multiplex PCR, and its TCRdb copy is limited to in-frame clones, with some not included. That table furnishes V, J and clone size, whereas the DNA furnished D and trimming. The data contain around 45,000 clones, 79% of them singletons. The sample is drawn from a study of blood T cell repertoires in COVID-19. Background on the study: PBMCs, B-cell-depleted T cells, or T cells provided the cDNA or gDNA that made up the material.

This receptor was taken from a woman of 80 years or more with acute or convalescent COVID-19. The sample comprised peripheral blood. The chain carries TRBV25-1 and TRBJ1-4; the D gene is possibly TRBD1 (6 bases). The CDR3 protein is CASSDTGILDEKLFF. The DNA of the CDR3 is TGTGCCAGCAGTGATACAGGGATTCTCGATGAAAAACTGTTTTTT.